The rows below give T cell receptor beta chains drawn from one sample of a study of blood T cell repertoires in COVID-19. This table comes from immunoSEQ multiplex PCR, and its TCRdb copy is limited to in-frame clones, with some not included. The sample contains some 300,000 clones, 88% of which appear only once. Material for sequencing was PBMCs or T cells enriched from blood (not recorded which). Every receptor here comes from a woman aged 25-40 years who had recovered from COVID-19. Both conserved end residues are part of each CDR3.

CASRPPGHLYGYTF	TRBV19	14	TRBJ1-2
CATSDRGQGAHEQYF	TRBV24-1	15	TRBJ2-7
CASSVDTGVRYNEQFF	TRBV19	16	TRBJ2-1
CASSPMQLAGGLTDTQYF	TRBV18	18	TRBJ2-3
CASSLVQGPKFF	TRBV7-2	12	TRBJ2-1
CASSRYTQAGGETQYF	TRBV3-1/TRBV3-2	16	TRBJ2-5
CAWSVQSYNEQFF	TRBV30	13	TRBJ2-1
CASRGAPVGYTF	TRBV19	12	TRBJ1-2
CASSYLASGTGELFF	TRBV6-5	15	TRBJ2-2
CASSYSGVGLETQYF	TRBV6-5	15	TRBJ2-5
CASSIPQVNEKLFF	TRBV19	14	TRBJ1-4
CASSKISGRGYNEQFF	TRBV19	16	TRBJ2-1
CASSINSFQGYGYTF	TRBV11-2	15	TRBJ1-2
CASSLDRVAQPQHF	TRBV7-9	14	TRBJ1-5
CASSLSWGDGPRELFF	TRBV27	16	TRBJ1-4
CASSSDIAGGLAKNIQYF	TRBV28	18	TRBJ2-4
CASSLERQPQHF	TRBV12-3/TRBV12-4	12	TRBJ1-5
CASSDQITDTQYF	TRBV6-1	13	TRBJ2-3
CASSSLGTGKIEQYF	TRBV18	15	TRBJ2-7
CAYQRLRGRKNYGYTF	TRBV30	16	TRBJ1-2
CASSLTNIYEQYF	TRBV7-3	13	TRBJ2-7
CASSLRGDPSGGYTF	TRBV7-8	15	TRBJ1-2
CATRQGWTDTQYF	TRBV24-1	13	TRBJ2-3
CASSPLDRGNTEAFF	TRBV6-5	15	TRBJ1-1
CSGSTPQIQYF	TRBV20-1	11	TRBJ2-4
CASSARLTGEDYGYTF	TRBV9	16	TRBJ1-2
CASSLPDGVVYGYTF	TRBV28	15	TRBJ1-2
CAWSLVAKNIQYF	TRBV30	13	TRBJ2-4
CASSERQGSNQPQHF	TRBV7-8	15	TRBJ1-5
CASSLSGGRRGYTF	TRBV11-2	14	TRBJ1-2
CASSSGQGIRTEAFF	TRBV11-2	15	TRBJ1-1
CASSYAGDNGSPLHF	TRBV6-5	15	TRBJ1-6
CASTHSSGTVPYEQYF	TRBV27	16	TRBJ2-7
CASSLVGVETQYF	TRBV5-6	13	TRBJ2-5
CASSPGTGGRTEAFF	TRBV5-1	15	TRBJ1-1
CSAGPGGHEQYF	TRBV29-1	12	TRBJ2-7
CASSSRAAGTGELFF	TRBV7-9	15	TRBJ2-2
CASSFLAHQGTLTGNTIYF	TRBV5-1	19	TRBJ1-3
CAWSYARGYEQYF	TRBV30	13	TRBJ2-7
CASSLGTSVYTDTQYF	TRBV7-6	16	TRBJ2-3